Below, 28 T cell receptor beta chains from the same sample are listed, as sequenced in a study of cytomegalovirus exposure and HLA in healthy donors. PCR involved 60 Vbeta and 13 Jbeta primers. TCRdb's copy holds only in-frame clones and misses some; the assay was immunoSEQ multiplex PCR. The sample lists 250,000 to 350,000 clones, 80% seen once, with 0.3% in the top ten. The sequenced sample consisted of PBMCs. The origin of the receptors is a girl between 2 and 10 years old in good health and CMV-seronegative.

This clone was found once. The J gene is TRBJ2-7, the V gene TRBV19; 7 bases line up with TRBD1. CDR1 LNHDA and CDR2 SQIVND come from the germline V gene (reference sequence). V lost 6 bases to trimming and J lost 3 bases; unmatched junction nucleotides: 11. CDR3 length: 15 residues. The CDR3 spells CASSAPDRNNYEQYF. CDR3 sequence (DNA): TGTGCCAGTAGCGCACCGGACAGGAATAACTACGAGCAGTACTTC.

The DNA of the CDR3 is TGTGCCAGCAGTTATACGACTAGCGGGTGGTACGAGCAGTACTTC. Translated: CASSYTTSGWYEQYF. V gene TRBV6-5 combines with J gene TRBJ2-7; 10 positions agree with TRBD2. Germline V CDR1 and CDR2: MNHEY, SVGAGI. The CDR3 has 15 residues. Trimming took 3 bases from V and 4 from J; bases not matched to a gene: 6.

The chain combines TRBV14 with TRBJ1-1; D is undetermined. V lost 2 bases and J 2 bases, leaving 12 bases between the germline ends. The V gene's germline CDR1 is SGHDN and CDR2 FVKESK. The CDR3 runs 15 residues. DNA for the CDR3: TGTGCCAGCAGCCAAATGTACAGTGTTAACACTGAAGCTTTCTTT. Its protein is CASSQMYSVNTEAFF.

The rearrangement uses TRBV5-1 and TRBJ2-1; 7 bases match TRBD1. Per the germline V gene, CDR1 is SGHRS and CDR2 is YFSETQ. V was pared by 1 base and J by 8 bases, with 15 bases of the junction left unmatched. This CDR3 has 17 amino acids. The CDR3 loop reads CASSLTLSGTVSDEQFF. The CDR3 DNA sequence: TGCGCCAGCAGCTTGACCCTCTCCGGGACAGTGAGCGATGAGCAGTTCTTC.

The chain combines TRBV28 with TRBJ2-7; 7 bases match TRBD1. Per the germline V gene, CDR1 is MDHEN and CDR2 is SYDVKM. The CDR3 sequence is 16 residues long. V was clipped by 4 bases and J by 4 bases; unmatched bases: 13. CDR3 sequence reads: CASSSGWGQRPYEQYF. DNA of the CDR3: TGTGCCAGCAGTTCAGGGTGGGGACAGCGACCTTACGAGCAGTACTTC.

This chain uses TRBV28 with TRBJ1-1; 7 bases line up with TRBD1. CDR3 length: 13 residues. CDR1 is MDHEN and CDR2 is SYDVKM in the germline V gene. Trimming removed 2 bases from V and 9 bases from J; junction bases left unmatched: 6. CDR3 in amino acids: CASSLRATGQAFF. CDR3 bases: TGTGCCAGCAGTTTAAGGGCGACAGGGCAAGCTTTCTTT.

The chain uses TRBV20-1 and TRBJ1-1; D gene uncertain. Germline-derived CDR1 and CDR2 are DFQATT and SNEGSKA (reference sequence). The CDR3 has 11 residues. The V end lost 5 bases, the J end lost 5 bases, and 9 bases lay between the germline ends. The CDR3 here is CSAPRETEAFF. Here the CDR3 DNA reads TGCAGTGCTCCGAGGGAGACTGAAGCTTTCTTT.

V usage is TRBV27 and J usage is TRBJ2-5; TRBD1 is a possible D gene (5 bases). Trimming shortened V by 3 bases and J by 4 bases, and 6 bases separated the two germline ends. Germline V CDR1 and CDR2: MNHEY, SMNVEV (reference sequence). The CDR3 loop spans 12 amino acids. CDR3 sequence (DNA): TGTGCCAGCAGTTTCCAGGGAGAGACCCAGTACTTC. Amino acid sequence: CASSFQGETQYF.

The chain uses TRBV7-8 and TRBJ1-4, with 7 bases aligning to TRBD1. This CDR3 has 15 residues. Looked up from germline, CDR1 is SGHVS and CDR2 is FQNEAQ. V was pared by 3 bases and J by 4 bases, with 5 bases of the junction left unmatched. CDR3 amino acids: CASSFQTGVNEKLFF. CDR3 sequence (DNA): TGTGCCAGCAGCTTTCAAACAGGGGTTAATGAAAAACTGTTTTTT.

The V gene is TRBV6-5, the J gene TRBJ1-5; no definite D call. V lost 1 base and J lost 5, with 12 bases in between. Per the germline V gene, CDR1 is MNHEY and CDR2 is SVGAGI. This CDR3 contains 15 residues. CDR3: CASSYLQQIDQPQHF. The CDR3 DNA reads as TGTGCCAGCAGTTACTTACAGCAGATCGATCAGCCCCAGCATTTT.

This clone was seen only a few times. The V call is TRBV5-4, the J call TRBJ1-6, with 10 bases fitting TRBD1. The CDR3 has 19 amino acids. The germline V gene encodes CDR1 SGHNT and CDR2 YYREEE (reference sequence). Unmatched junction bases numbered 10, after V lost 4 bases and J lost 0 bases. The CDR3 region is CASSLSGQGQSSYNSPLHF. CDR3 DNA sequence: TGTGCCAGCAGCCTCTCGGGACAGGGGCAGAGCTCCTATAATTCACCCCTCCACTTT. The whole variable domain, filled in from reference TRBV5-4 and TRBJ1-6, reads ETGVTQSPTHLIKTRGQQVTLRCSSQSGHNTVSWYQQALGQGPQFIFQYYREEENGRGNFPPRFSGLQFPNYSSELNVNALELDDSALYLCASSLSGQGQSSYNSPLHFGNGTRLTVT.

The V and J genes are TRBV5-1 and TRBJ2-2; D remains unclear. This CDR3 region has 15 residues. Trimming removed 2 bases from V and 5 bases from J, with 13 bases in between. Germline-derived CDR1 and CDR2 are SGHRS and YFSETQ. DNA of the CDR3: TGCGCCAGCAGCTTCTTATATGTCCGGACCGGGGAGCTGTTTTTT. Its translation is CASSFLYVRTGELFF.

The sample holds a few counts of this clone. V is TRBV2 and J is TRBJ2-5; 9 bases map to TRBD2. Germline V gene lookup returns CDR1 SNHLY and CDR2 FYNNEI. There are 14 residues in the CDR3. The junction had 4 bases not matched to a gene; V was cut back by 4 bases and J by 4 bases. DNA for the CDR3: TGTGCCAGCAGTGTGGGACTAGCTATAGAGACCCAGTACTTC. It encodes CASSVGLAIETQYF.

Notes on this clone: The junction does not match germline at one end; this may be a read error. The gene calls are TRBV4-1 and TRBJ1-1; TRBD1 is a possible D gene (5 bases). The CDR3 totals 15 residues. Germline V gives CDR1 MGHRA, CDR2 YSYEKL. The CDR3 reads CASRQVGGPNTEAFF. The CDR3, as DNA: TGCGCCAGCAGACAAGTGGGGGGTCCGAACACTGAAGCTTTCTTT.

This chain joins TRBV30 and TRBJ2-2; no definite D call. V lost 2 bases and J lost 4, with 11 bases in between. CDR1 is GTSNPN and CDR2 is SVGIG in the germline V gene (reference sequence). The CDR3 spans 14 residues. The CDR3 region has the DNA TGTGCCTGGAGTTATAACCGGGTCACCGGGGAGCTGTTTTTT. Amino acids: CAWSYNRVTGELFF. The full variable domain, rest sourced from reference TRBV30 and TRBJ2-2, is SQTIHQWPATLVQPVGSPLSLECTVEGTSNPNLYWYRQAAGRGLQLLFYSVGIGQISSEVPQNLSASRPQDRQFILSSKKLLLSDSGFYLCAWSYNRVTGELFFGEGSRLTVL.

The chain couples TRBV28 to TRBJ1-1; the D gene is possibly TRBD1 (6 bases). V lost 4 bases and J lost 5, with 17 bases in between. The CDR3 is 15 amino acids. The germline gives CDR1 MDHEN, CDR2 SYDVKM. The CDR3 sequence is CASSWGGAARTEAFF. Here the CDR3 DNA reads TGTGCCAGCAGTTGGGGGGGGGCCGCTCGGACTGAAGCTTTCTTT.

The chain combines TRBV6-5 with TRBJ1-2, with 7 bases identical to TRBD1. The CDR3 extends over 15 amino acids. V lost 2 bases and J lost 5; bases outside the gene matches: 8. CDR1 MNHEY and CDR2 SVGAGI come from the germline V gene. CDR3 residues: CASSYDGQAAYGYTF. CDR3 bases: TGTGCCAGCAGTTACGATGGACAGGCGGCTTATGGCTACACCTTC.

CDR3 nucleotide sequence: TGCAGTGCCCCGGTGAACTATGGCTACACCTTC. It yields the protein CSAPVNYGYTF. The chain links TRBV20-1 to TRBJ1-2; no firm D call. This CDR3 region has 11 residues. V lost 6 bases and J 2 bases, leaving 7 bases between the germline ends. Germline CDR1 and CDR2: DFQATT and SNEGSKA (reference sequence).

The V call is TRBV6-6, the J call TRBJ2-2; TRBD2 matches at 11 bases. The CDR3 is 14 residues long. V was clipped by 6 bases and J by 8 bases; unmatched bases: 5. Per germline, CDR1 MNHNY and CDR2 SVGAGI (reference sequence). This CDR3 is CASSGTSGYGELFF. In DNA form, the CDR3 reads TGTGCCAGCAGCGGGACTAGCGGCTATGGGGAGCTGTTTTTT.

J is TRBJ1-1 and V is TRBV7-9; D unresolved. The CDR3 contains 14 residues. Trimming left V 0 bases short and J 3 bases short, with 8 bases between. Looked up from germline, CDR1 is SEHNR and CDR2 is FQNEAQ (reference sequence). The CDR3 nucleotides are TGTGCCAGCAGCTTAGCCGGGTTTTACACTGAAGCTTTCTTT. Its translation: CASSLAGFYTEAFF.

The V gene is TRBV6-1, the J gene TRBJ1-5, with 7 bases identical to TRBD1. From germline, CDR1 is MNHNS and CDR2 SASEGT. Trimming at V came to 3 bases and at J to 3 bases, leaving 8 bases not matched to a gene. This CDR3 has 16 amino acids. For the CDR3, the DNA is TGTGCCAGCAGTGACGAGGGGGCCCCTCACAATCAGCCCCAGCATTTT. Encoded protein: CASSDEGAPHNQPQHF.

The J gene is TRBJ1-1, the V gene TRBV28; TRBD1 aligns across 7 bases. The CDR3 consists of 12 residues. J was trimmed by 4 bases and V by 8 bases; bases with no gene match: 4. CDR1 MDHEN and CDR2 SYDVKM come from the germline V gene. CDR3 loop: CASRQGGTEAFF. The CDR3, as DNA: TGTGCCAGCCGACAGGGAGGCACTGAAGCTTTCTTT.

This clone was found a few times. CDR3 region: CASSPEIGEKLFF. In DNA form, the CDR3 reads TGTGCCAGCTCACCGGAGATCGGTGAAAAACTGTTTTTT. This chain joins TRBV18 and TRBJ1-4; D unresolved. Germline V gene sequence: CDR1 KGHSH, CDR2 LQKENI. V was clipped by 3 bases and J by 7 bases, with 9 bases between them. The CDR3 has 13 residues.

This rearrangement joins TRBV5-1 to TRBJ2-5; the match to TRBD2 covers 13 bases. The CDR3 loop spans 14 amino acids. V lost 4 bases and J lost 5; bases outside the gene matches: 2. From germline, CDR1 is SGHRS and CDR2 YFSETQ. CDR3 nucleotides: TGCGCCAGCAGCCCGACTAGCGGGAGGGAGACCCAGTACTTC. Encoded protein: CASSPTSGRETQYF.

The CDR3: CASSNPRDRGFKSETQYF. CDR3 nucleotides: TGTGCCAGCAGCAACCCTCGGGACAGGGGGTTTAAGAGTGAGACCCAGTACTTC. V is TRBV21-1 and J is TRBJ2-5; the table calls TRBD1, which could not be checked here. TRBV21-1 is noted as a pseudogene. CDR3 size: 18 residues.

In DNA, the CDR3 is TGCGCCAGCAGCCAAGGATTGGAGGGATACTCTGGGGCCAACGTCCTGACTTTC. Translation: CASSQGLEGYSGANVLTF. The chain recombines TRBV4-1 with TRBJ2-6; tentatively, D is TRBD2 (6 bases). The ends were cut back, 1 base at V and 0 bases at J, with 13 bases in the middle. CDR3 size: 18 residues. The germline gives CDR1 MGHRA, CDR2 YSYEKL.

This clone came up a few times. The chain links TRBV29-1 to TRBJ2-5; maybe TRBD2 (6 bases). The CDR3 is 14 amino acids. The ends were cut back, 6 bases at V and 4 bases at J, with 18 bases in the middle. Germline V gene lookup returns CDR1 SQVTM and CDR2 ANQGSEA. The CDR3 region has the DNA TGCAGCGTGGGAGGAGCCTCCGTCCGAGAGACCCAGTACTTC. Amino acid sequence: CSVGGASVRETQYF.

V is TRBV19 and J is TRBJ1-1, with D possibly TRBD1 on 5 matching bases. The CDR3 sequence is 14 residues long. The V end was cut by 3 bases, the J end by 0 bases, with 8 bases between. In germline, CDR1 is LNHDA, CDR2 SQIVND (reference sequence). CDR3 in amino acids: CASSITGMNTEAFF. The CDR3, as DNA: TGTGCCAGTAGTATCACAGGTATGAACACTGAAGCTTTCTTT.